The TCR beta chain described here comes from a study of blood T cell repertoires in COVID-19. Study at large: Sites in the United States, Italy and Spain provided acute and convalescent COVID-19 samples. PBMCs, B-cell-depleted T cells, or T cells provided the cDNA or gDNA that made up the material.

In regard to this clone: This specimen includes other DNA sequences encoding the same CDR3.

Source study methods: Amplification from reference gene primers served as the basis for estimated nucleated cell counts. Only in-frame clones appear in the TCRdb table, and some are missing; sequencing was by immunoSEQ multiplex PCR. That table furnishes V, J and clone size, whereas the DNA furnished D and trimming. This sample has 270,000 or so clones, with around 89% found just once. Trimming took off 0 bases at V and 8 bases at J, with 3 bases between the two ends. The CDR3 has 11 amino acids. Looked up from germline, CDR1 is SGHRS and CDR2 is YFSETQ. Input material: peripheral blood. This clonotype was sampled from a middle-aged man with acute or convalescent COVID-19. This sequence joins TRBV5-1 and TRBJ2-1; D gene uncertain. For the CDR3, the DNA is TGCGCCAGCAGCTTGGTCGATGAGCAGTTCTTC. Amino acids: CASSLVDEQFF.